This T cell receptor beta chain was profiled in a study of blood T cells in healthy people across ages (dated by TCRdb to the mid-2010s). As for the study more broadly: In model experiments, roughly one uniquely barcoded TCR beta cDNA molecule per two T cells was captured by template switching. Four age groups were formed from the donors: young (average roughly 15 years), middle-aged (less than 40), aged (over 55) and long-lived (about 80). Two additional independent replicas of 1 million unique cDNA reads from the same blood draw were analyzed for two donors (one aged 18 to 29 and one aged 80 or older). Age-related changes in TCR beta repertoire diversity were measured in the study by deep sequencing normalized with unique cDNA molecular identifiers. To avoid experimental bias, donors of different ages were distributed randomly across sequencing lanes. Here is what the overall study found, with its caveats: Because donor CMV infection status was unknown, age-related changes in expanded clonotypes were potentially confounded. Estimates of total diversity from one million sequenced T cells were regarded as lower bounds and underestimates. Observed TCR beta diversity per million T cells fell roughly linearly with age, and a significant reduction was already apparent by age about 43. Compared with the aged group, the long-lived group had more naive CD4+ T cells, fewer expanded clones and increased TCR diversity, suggesting age selection. Since profiling was done on bulk unsorted PBMCs, naive and antigen-experienced compartments could not be conclusively compared. There was a strong correlation between observed TCR beta diversity and the percentage of naive T cells measured by flow cytometry.

Systemically healthy Caucasian individuals from Russia, 35 to 50 in total and aged roughly 6 to 100 years, were included as donors. Each donor gave ten milliliters of peripheral blood, drawn into EDTA-treated Vacutainer tubes. Ficoll-Paque density-gradient centrifugation was used to isolate PBMCs, with at least 6.5 million per sample. Total RNA was extracted from PBMCs with Trizol reagent, with at least 5.5 micrograms obtained per sample. For every donor, an aliquot of PBMCs went through flow cytometry to measure the percentages of naive CD45RAhigh/CD27high T cells. This clonotype was seen once. This clone's antigen is unknown. The junction and the germline gene differ at one end; a read error may be behind it. The library came from 5' RACE. The sequencing machine was an Illumina HiSeq 2500. A second roughly 6 to 12 cycle PCR used a sample-barcoded 5' primer and a J-beta primer mix. A unique molecular identifier was introduced onto each TCR beta cDNA molecule by a template-switch 5' adaptor carrying 12 random nucleotides. Each sample yielded at least 3 million CDR3-containing paired-end reads. First-strand cDNA was synthesized from all RNA with the Mint cDNA synthesis kit, primed by a TRBC-specific oligonucleotide. Following uracil-DNA glycosylase treatment, a first 18-cycle PCR with universal primers M1SS and BC2_uni_R was performed on all cDNA. In the original analysis: Each sample was normalized by randomly selecting 1 million high-quality reads, each carrying a distinct molecular identifier. Reads with shared molecular identifiers were discarded instead of being binned into consensus sequences. MiTCR, with a Q25 quality threshold and the strictest error-elimination algorithm, was used for CDR3 identification, clonotype clustering and error correction. A nonparametric unseen species model using Euler transformation provided a lower-bound estimate of total TCR beta diversity. TCRdb reprocessed the public reads (quality trimming at Q25 with fastp, clone calling with MiXCR) and kept in-frame beta chains. Under each unique CDR3 protein, matching rows form one entry showing the most common genes and DNA. Clone size and V and J calls follow TCRdb, not the original study. For this sample there are around 1,000,000 distinct CDR3 sequences; more than 30% appear just once. The ten most abundant clones make up under 15% of the sample.

The clonotype originates from a man between 18 and 29 years old in good health. The specimen sequenced was blood.

The CDR3 region: CASSGTGWERYF. The DNA reads TGTGCCAGCAGTGGGACAGGCTGGGAGCGGTACTTC. The chain is made from TRBV6-2 or TRBV6-3 and TRBJ2-7; TRBD1 matches 8 bases in the middle. CDR1 and CDR2 were assigned from the germline V gene as MNHEY and SVGEGT. The CDR3 numbers 12 residues from cysteine through phenylalanine. This entry keeps only the CDR3 DNA: 36 bases, framed from base 1.